Each of the 30 T cell receptor beta chains below was sequenced from the same sample in a study of shared clonotypes between healthy human individuals. The protocol was immunoSEQ multiplex PCR, while the TCRdb copy is restricted to in-frame clones and leaves out a portion. Of 550,000 to 850,000 clones listed, roughly 72% are singletons. Sequences were obtained from memory CD4+ T cells sorted from blood. Subset denoted: CD45RA-negative fraction. All receptors derive from a woman aged 25 to 39 in good health.

The rearrangement joins TRBV30 to TRBJ1-1; D is unclear. The germline V and J ends were trimmed by 4 bases and 2 bases, with 8 bases remaining between them. CDR3 length: 12 amino acids. Germline-derived CDR1 and CDR2 are GTSNPN and SVGIG (reference sequence). For the CDR3, the DNA is TGTGCCTGGAATAGGGAAAACACTGAAGCTTTCTTT. Translation gives CAWNRENTEAFF.

This clone was counted once. V usage is TRBV9 and J usage is TRBJ2-1; TRBD2 is a possible D gene (6 bases). Trimming left V 4 bases short and J 0 bases short, with 11 bases between. This CDR3 has 15 amino acids. Germline CDR1 reads SGDLS; CDR2 reads YYNGEE. CDR3 loop: CASSPTGLSYNEQFF. The CDR3 nucleotides read TGTGCCAGCAGCCCTACGGGACTCTCCTACAATGAGCAGTTCTTC.

V is TRBV6-1 and J is TRBJ2-3; 7 bases are shared with TRBD2. The CDR3 is 16 amino acids. The V segment lost 0 bases and the J segment 0 bases; nucleotides outside the gene matches: 3. The germline V gene encodes CDR1 MNHNS and CDR2 SASEGT. DNA for the CDR3: TGTGCCAGCAGTGAAGCTCCAGCGGGGAGCACAGATACGCAGTATTTT. This encodes CASSEAPAGSTDTQYF.

This chain connects TRBV18 to TRBJ2-6; 7 bases align to TRBD1. Germline assignment: CDR1 KGHSH and CDR2 LQKENI. This CDR3 spans 16 amino acids. Trimming took 5 bases from V and 2 from J; bases not matched to a gene: 6. The CDR3: CASSTRQGAGANVLTF. Written as DNA, the CDR3 is TGTGCCAGCTCAACGAGGCAGGGGGCTGGGGCCAACGTCCTGACTTTC.

This clone was observed a handful of times. The sample has other DNA sequences that encode this CDR3 too. J is TRBJ1-1 and V is TRBV7-2; D is unclear. CDR1 and CDR2 (germline): SGHTA, FQGNSA. This CDR3 is 13 amino acids long. V lost 5 bases and J 3 bases, leaving 10 bases between the germline ends. The CDR3: CASSPQRDTEAFF. The CDR3 region has the DNA TGTGCCAGCAGCCCCCAACGGGACACTGAAGCTTTCTTT.

This chain joins TRBV25-1 and TRBJ2-7; 9 bases line up with TRBD2. CDR1 is MGHDK, CDR2 SYGVNS, per germline. CDR3 length equals 14 residues. With V trimmed by 7 bases and J by 4 bases, 8 bases remained unmatched. For the CDR3, the DNA is TGTGCCAGCATTAGCGGGAGCTCAGGATACGAGCAGTACTTC. Protein: CASISGSSGYEQYF.

The chain is built from TRBV5-6 and TRBJ2-7; D is unresolved. Deletions cut 4 bases from V and 3 bases from J, with 11 bases between. Germline-derived CDR1 and CDR2 are SGHDT and YYEEEE. There are 13 residues in the CDR3. The CDR3 nucleotides read TGTGCCAGCAGCCGACGGAGAGTCTACGAGCAGTACTTC. This translates into CASSRRRVYEQYF.

This chain joins TRBV18 and TRBJ2-7; D is unclear. Germline V gene data show CDR1 as KGHSH and CDR2 as LQKENI. This CDR3 contains 13 residues. Deletions cut 5 bases from V and 1 base from J, with 9 bases between. CDR3 amino acids: CASSIGGSYEQYF. Written as DNA, the CDR3 is TGTGCCAGCTCAATAGGTGGGTCCTACGAGCAGTACTTC.

V usage is TRBV5-5 and J usage is TRBJ2-5; 10 bases map to TRBD1. V lost 1 base to trimming and J lost 4 bases; unmatched junction nucleotides: 7. Germline CDR1 SGHKS, CDR2 YYEKEE (reference sequence). CDR3 length: 16 residues. The CDR3, as DNA: TGTGCCAGCAGCTTGTCCGGGACAGGGGTTGGAGAGACCCAGTACTTC. It translates to CASSLSGTGVGETQYF.

The gene calls are TRBV6-5 and TRBJ1-1, with D possibly matching TRBD1 (5 bases). V lost 2 bases and J lost 3, with 13 bases in between. Germline values: CDR1 MNHEY, CDR2 SVGAGI. The CDR3 has 15 amino acids. Here the CDR3 DNA reads TGTGCCAGCAGTTACGGGGGTACGTTGGACACTGAAGCTTTCTTT. This codes for CASSYGGTLDTEAFF.

This chain uses TRBV27 with TRBJ2-1; 8 bases map to TRBD1. This CDR3 region has 17 residues. The V segment lost 6 bases and the J segment 0 bases; nucleotides outside the gene matches: 10. Germline V gives CDR1 MNHEY, CDR2 SMNVEV (reference sequence). The chain's CDR3 is CASSPDRGWGSYNEQFF. The CDR3 nucleotides are TGTGCCAGCAGCCCAGACAGGGGATGGGGCTCCTACAATGAGCAGTTCTTC.

The chain has TRBV28 and TRBJ2-1, with unresolved D. Germline CDR1 MDHEN, CDR2 SYDVKM. CDR3 size: 12 residues. Trimming took 8 bases from V and 8 from J, leaving 13 bases between them. In DNA form, the CDR3 reads TGTGCCAGCTCGATTACCCGGGATGAGCAGTTCTTC. Its translation is CASSITRDEQFF.

This rearrangement joins TRBV6-5 to TRBJ1-4; D gene ambiguous. The germline V and J ends were trimmed by 8 bases and 2 bases, with 12 bases remaining between them. The CDR3 is 14 residues long. Germline V gene lookup returns CDR1 MNHEY and CDR2 SVGAGI. In DNA form, the CDR3 reads TGTGCCAGCGGTGAGAGGGCCACTAATGAAAAACTGTTTTTT. It specifies CASGERATNEKLFF.

The sample holds a few counts of this clone. The V call is TRBV7-2, the J call TRBJ2-1; D possibly uses TRBD1 or TRBD2 (5 bases each). The V gene lost 1 base and the J gene lost 3 bases, with 10 bases spanning the gap. Germline CDR1 reads SGHTA; CDR2 reads FQGNSA. The CDR3 spans 15 residues. CDR3 DNA: TGTGCCAGCAGCTTAGTAGTGGGGGACTACAATGAGCAGTTCTTC. This translates into CASSLVVGDYNEQFF.

The V gene is TRBV6-5, the J gene TRBJ1-5, with a tentative D call TRBD1 (6 bases). In germline, CDR1 is MNHEY, CDR2 SVGAGI. The CDR3 extends over 14 amino acids. The V and J ends lost 8 bases and 2 bases respectively, with 13 bases between them. CDR3 in amino acids: CASRDIQRNQPQHF. The DNA for the CDR3 is TGTGCCAGCCGGGACATTCAACGCAATCAGCCCCAGCATTTT.

This clone has ten or more counts. The J gene is TRBJ2-7, the V gene TRBV5-5, with 8 bases identical to TRBD2. Germline-derived CDR1 and CDR2 are SGHKS and YYEKEE (reference sequence). The CDR3 is 15 residues long. V lost 0 bases and J lost 3; bases outside the gene matches: 5. CDR3 sequence (DNA): TGTGCCAGCAGCTTGGTGGCTAGCGGGTACTACGAGCAGTACTTC. Translation gives CASSLVASGYYEQYF.

The genes are TRBV6-5 and TRBJ2-7; D may match TRBD1 or TRBD2 (5 bases each). Trimming removed 6 bases at V and 5 bases at J, with 14 bases between. CDR1 and CDR2 from the germline V gene are MNHEY and SVGAGI. CDR3 size: 13 residues. CDR3 in DNA: TGTGCCAGCAGGTTGGGGGTGGGAAACGAGCAGTACTTC. This gives the protein CASRLGVGNEQYF.

The chain has TRBV15 and TRBJ2-3; D unresolved. Germline CDR1 and CDR2: LNHNV and YYDKDF (reference sequence). Between the trimmed V and J ends, which lost 2 bases and 4 bases, there was a span of 10 bases. The CDR3 has 14 amino acids. Here the CDR3 DNA reads TGTGCCACCAGCAGAAATACAGACCCAGATACGCAGTATTTT. It encodes CATSRNTDPDTQYF.

This clone was seen only once. J is TRBJ2-3 and V is TRBV5-4, with D possibly matching TRBD2 (5 bases). Germline values: CDR1 SGHNT, CDR2 YYREEE (reference sequence). Trimming pared 3 bases from V and 4 bases from J, leaving 6 bases between. The CDR3 is 12 residues long. This CDR3 is CASSSDSDTQYF. The CDR3, as DNA: TGTGCCAGCAGCTCGGACTCAGATACGCAGTATTTT.

The CDR3 sequence is CSVANTLETYGYTF. In DNA form, the CDR3 reads TGCAGCGTTGCCAACACCCTCGAGACCTATGGCTACACCTTC. V usage is TRBV29-1 and J usage is TRBJ1-2; D is undetermined. CDR1 is SQVTM, CDR2 ANQGSEA, per germline. CDR3 length equals 14 residues. Trimming took off 4 bases at V and 4 bases at J, with 16 bases between the two ends. Full variable domain (remainder filled in from reference TRBV29-1 and TRBJ1-2): SAVISQKPSRDICQRGTSLTIQCQVDSQVTMMFWYRQQPGQSLTLIATANQGSEATYESGFVIDKFPISRPNLTFSTLTVSNMSPEDSSIYLCSVANTLETYGYTFGSGTRLTVV.

This chain connects TRBV11-3 to TRBJ2-3; D not resolved. This CDR3 has 13 amino acids. Trimming left V 5 bases short and J 5 bases short, with 11 bases between. The germline V gene encodes CDR1 SGHNT and CDR2 YENEEA. The DNA of the CDR3 is TGTGCCAGCAGCCGTGGACGGAGAGATACGCAGTATTTT. It encodes CASSRGRRDTQYF.

This clone was counted between two and nine times. The same CDR3 can be traced to other DNA sequences in this sample. The chain is built from TRBV27 and TRBJ2-5; TRBD2 aligns across 13 bases. The trim removed 6 bases at V and 5 bases at J, leaving 0 bases unmatched. Germline CDR1 reads MNHEY; CDR2 reads SMNVEV (reference sequence). The CDR3 spans 13 residues. The CDR3 region is CASRLAGGETQYF. CDR3 nucleotide sequence: TGTGCCAGCAGACTAGCGGGAGGGGAGACCCAGTACTTC.

The genes are TRBV28 and TRBJ2-5; no reliable D call. In germline, CDR1 is MDHEN, CDR2 SYDVKM. The CDR3 has 16 residues. Trimming took off 3 bases at V and 0 bases at J, with 14 bases between the two ends. The CDR3 region is CASSLINWRYQETQYF. The CDR3 region has the DNA TGTGCCAGCAGTTTGATTAATTGGCGGTACCAAGAGACCCAGTACTTC.

This clone has only a few counts. The rearrangement uses TRBV28 and TRBJ1-2; 11 bases map to TRBD1. Germline assignment: CDR1 MDHEN and CDR2 SYDVKM. Trimming removed 2 bases from V and 2 bases from J; junction bases left unmatched: 4. The CDR3 runs to 16 residues. CDR3 nucleotides: TGTGCCAGCAGTTTAGCCGGGACAGGGGGAAACTATGGCTACACCTTC. Its protein product is CASSLAGTGGNYGYTF.

To note about this clone: This sample includes further DNA sequences coding for the same CDR3. V usage is TRBV7-2 and J usage is TRBJ2-3; D possibly matches TRBD1 or TRBD2 (5 bases each). V was clipped by 0 bases and J by 0 bases, with 7 bases between them. This CDR3 spans 15 amino acids. Per the germline V gene, CDR1 is SGHTA and CDR2 is FQGNSA. The CDR3 reads CASSLAWGSTDTQYF. The CDR3 coding sequence is TGTGCCAGCAGCTTAGCGTGGGGGAGCACAGATACGCAGTATTTT.

The chain is built from TRBV7-9 and TRBJ2-7; 9 nucleotides align to TRBD1. The germline V gene encodes CDR1 SEHNR and CDR2 FQNEAQ (reference sequence). This CDR3 comprises 15 residues. V gave up 5 bases and J gave up 0 bases; unmatched junction bases: 5. The chain's CDR3 is CASSLNRGPSYEQYF. The DNA of the CDR3 is TGTGCCAGCAGCCTGAACAGGGGGCCCTCCTACGAGCAGTACTTC.

The chain joins TRBV28 to TRBJ1-4, with unresolved D. The CDR3 contains 14 residues. Germline V gene sequence: CDR1 MDHEN, CDR2 SYDVKM. Trimming stripped 6 bases from V and 0 bases from J, with 8 bases between. The CDR3 region has the DNA TGTGCCAGCAGCCAACTTGCAACTAATGAAAAACTGTTTTTT. It codes for CASSQLATNEKLFF. Full variable domain (missing parts from reference TRBV28 and TRBJ1-4): DVKVTQSSRYLVKRTGEKVFLECVQDMDHENMFWYRQDPGLGLRLIYFSYDVKMKEKGDIPEGYSVSREKKERFSLILESASTNQTSMYLCASSQLATNEKLFFGSGTQLSVL.

The genes are TRBV29-1 and TRBJ2-7, with 10 bases aligning to TRBD1. V trimming: 1 base; J trimming: 6 bases; junction bases outside the gene matches: 24. Germline V CDR1 and CDR2: SQVTM, ANQGSEA. CDR3 size: 20 residues. For the CDR3, the DNA is TGCAGCGTTGAAGGACAGGGGGCGCGGAGCGGAGGCGCTTTCCTGCGCGAGCAGTACTTC. Encoded protein: CSVEGQGARSGGAFLREQYF.

The chain has TRBV6-5 and TRBJ2-2, with 7 nucleotides matching TRBD1. V shed 5 bases and J 6 bases; nucleotides not matched to a gene: 9. The CDR3 covers 15 residues. CDR1 is MNHEY and CDR2 is SVGAGI in the germline V gene. This CDR3 reads CASSPDRVGSGELFF. The CDR3 nucleotides are TGTGCCAGCAGTCCCGACAGGGTCGGATCCGGGGAGCTGTTTTTT.

The chain has TRBV2 and TRBJ1-1; D not certain. V was cut by 6 bases and J by 10 bases, with 21 bases left in between. Germline-derived CDR1 and CDR2 are SNHLY and FYNNEI. The CDR3 length is 14 residues. CDR3 residues: CASRAKEGNHPAFF. The CDR3 DNA reads as TGTGCCAGCAGGGCAAAAGAGGGCAATCATCCAGCTTTCTTT.